The rows below give T cell receptor beta chains drawn from one sample of a study of PD-1 blockade in mismatch repair-deficient tumors. Repertoires were generated with immunoSEQ multiplex PCR, while TCRdb's copy carries only in-frame clones and drops some. This sample yields tens of thousands of clones, of which approximately 89% are seen a single time; about 15% belongs to the top ten. Source: peripheral blood, taken 52 weeks after starting pembrolizumab. The receptor source for this set is an adult with mismatch repair-deficient cancer. Each CDR3 is given with its conserved first and last residue. A D gene is named only where the DNA matches it firmly. The listing skips clone size in some rows; elsewhere it reads once, few, many or a size class.

D | J | size | V | DNA | CDR3
TRBD2 | TRBJ2-1 | NA | TRBV25-1 | TGTGCCAGCAGTGAACGGATTCAGCGGGAGGATCGGGGGAATGAGCAGTTCTTC | CASSERIQREDRGNEQFF
NA | TRBJ2-1 | NA | TRBV11-2 | TGTGCCAGCAGCCCTCCGGAGGGAAGAAGCTCCTACAATGAGCAGTTCTTC | CASSPPEGRSSYNEQFF
TRBD1 | TRBJ2-5 | NA | TRBV30 | TGTGCCTGGACTAGGACCGGGACAGAAGAGACCCAGTACTTC | CAWTRTGTEETQYF
NA | TRBJ2-1 | NA | TRBV5-1 | TGCGCCAGCAGCTTGTGGGGTCGCGGCAATGAGCAGTTCTTC | CASSLWGRGNEQFF
NA | TRBJ1-2 | NA | TRBV29-1 | TGCAGCGTTGAGTACAGGACGAGAGGCTACACCTTC | CSVEYRTRGYTF
NA | TRBJ2-2 | NA | TRBV19 | TGTGCCAGTGGGGCGGGACACCAGAACACCGGGGAGCTGTTTTTT | CASGAGHQNTGELFF
NA | TRBJ2-3 | NA | TRBV4-2 | TGTGCCAGCAGCCCCGCCTCTAGCCACACAGATACGCAGTATTTT | CASSPASSHTDTQYF
TRBD1 | TRBJ1-1 | NA | TRBV4-1 | TGCGCCAGCAGCCGGGACAGGGGACAAACTGAAGCTTTCTTT | CASSRDRGQTEAFF
TRBD1 | TRBJ2-7 | NA | TRBV7-9 | TGTGCCAGCAGTATTACGACCGGGACAGCCTACGAGCAGTACTTC | CASSITTGTAYEQYF
TRBD1 | TRBJ2-7 | NA | TRBV5-6 | TGTGCCAGCAGCTTGGATCAGGGGGCCTACGAGCAGTACTTC | CASSLDQGAYEQYF
NA | TRBJ2-7 | few | TRBV11-2 | TGTGCCAGCAGCTTAGGGACAACGGATCCATACGAGCAGTACTTC | CASSLGTTDPYEQYF
TRBD1 | TRBJ2-2 | NA | TRBV27 | TGTGCCACCAGAAAAGGGACAGCGAACACCGGGGAGCTGTTTTTT | CATRKGTANTGELFF
TRBD1 | TRBJ2-1 | NA | TRBV27 | TGTGCCAGCAGTTTAGCGGCAGGGGGCCAGAATGAGCAGTTCTTC | CASSLAAGGQNEQFF
NA | TRBJ2-7 | NA | TRBV6-1 | TGTGCCAGCAGTGAGAGACAACCCTACGAGCAGTACTTC | CASSERQPYEQYF
NA | TRBJ1-4 | NA | TRBV7-8 | TGTGCCAGCAGCTTATCCCAAATTAATGAAAAACTGTTTTTT | CASSLSQINEKLFF
TRBD2 | TRBJ2-1 | few | TRBV7-3 | TGTGCCAGCAGCTTAACCGGACTAGCGGGAGGCGAGCAGTTCTTC | CASSLTGLAGGEQFF
NA | TRBJ2-7 | NA | TRBV2 | TGTGCCAGCAACTCCAATTACGAGCAGTACTTC | CASNSNYEQYF
NA | TRBJ2-1 | few | TRBV9 | TGTGCCAGCAGCCGCGGGTATGAGCAGTTCTTC | CASSRGYEQFF
TRBD1 | TRBJ2-1 | NA | TRBV12-5 | TGTGCTAGTGGTACGACAGGGTTAAATGAGCAGTTCTTC | CASGTTGLNEQFF
TRBD2 | TRBJ2-7 | few | TRBV5-1 | TGCGCCAGCAGCTACACCGGACTAGCGGGAGACGAGCAGTACTTC | CASSYTGLAGDEQYF
TRBD2 | TRBJ2-1 | NA | TRBV13 | TGTGCCAGTCTACTAGCGGGAACCTACAATGAGCAGTTCTTC | CASLLAGTYNEQFF
NA | TRBJ2-5 | NA | TRBV5-6 | TGTGCCAGCAGCTCCATAACAGGCCAAGAGACCCAGTACTTC | CASSSITGQETQYF
TRBD1 | TRBJ1-2 | NA | TRBV4-1 | TGCGCCAGCAGCCAATTTCTCACGGACAGGGTACACGGCGGCTACACCTTC | CASSQFLTDRVHGGYTF
TRBD2 | TRBJ2-1 | once | TRBV28 | TGTGCCAGCAGTTCCGGGCCTGAAAAAACAGCGGGAAGGGGATACAATGAGCAGTTCTTC | CASSSGPEKTAGRGYNEQFF
NA | TRBJ1-3 | NA | TRBV9 | TGTGCCAGCAGCCCAAGGACAGTCTCTGGAAACACCATATATTTT | CASSPRTVSGNTIYF
NA | TRBJ2-3 | NA | TRBV4-3 | TGCGCCAGCAGCCCAAACGGGGGTCGAGGAGATACGCAGTATTTT | CASSPNGGRGDTQYF
TRBD1 | TRBJ2-7 | few | TRBV4-1 | TGCGCCAGCAGCCGCACCCCCGACAGGGCCCCCGAGCAGTACTTC | CASSRTPDRAPEQYF
TRBD2 | TRBJ2-2 | NA | TRBV6-1 | TGTGCCAGCAGTGATAGGCGGGAGTTAAACACCGGGGAGCTGTTTTTT | CASSDRRELNTGELFF
NA | TRBJ1-1 | NA | TRBV27 | TGTGCCAGCAGTTTAGCAGGGGCCGGTTTCCCGAACACTGAAGCTTTCTTT | CASSLAGAGFPNTEAFF
NA | TRBJ2-7 | NA | TRBV27 | TGTGCCAGCAGTTTATCACTCGGGGGTTTGTACGAGCAGTACTTC | CASSLSLGGLYEQYF
TRBD1 | TRBJ2-7 | NA | TRBV7-8 | TGTGCCAGCAGCTCGTACTCGGACAGGGTAGGGTACTTC | CASSSYSDRVGYF
TRBD2 | TRBJ2-7 | NA | TRBV6-7 | TGTGCCAGCAGTTACTTTACTAGCGGGAGCTCCTACGAGCAGTACTTC | CASSYFTSGSSYEQYF
TRBD2 | TRBJ2-1 | NA | TRBV12-5 | TGTGCTAGTGGTTTGGGCCGTAGCGGGGGCTACAATGAGCAGTTCTTC | CASGLGRSGGYNEQFF
NA | TRBJ2-7 | few | TRBV5-6 | TGTGCCAGCAGCGGAACTGAATACGAGCAGTACTTC | CASSGTEYEQYF
TRBD2 | TRBJ2-1 | NA | TRBV9 | TGTGCCAGCAGCGGGGGACTAGCGGGATTGGGCAGGCAGTTCTTC | CASSGGLAGLGRQFF
NA | TRBJ2-7 | NA | TRBV28 | TGTGCCAGCAGTTTATTAGAATCTGGGGCGCTTAGCTCCTACGAGCAGTACTTC | CASSLLESGALSSYEQYF
TRBD2 | TRBJ2-2 | NA | TRBV19 | TGTGCCAGTAGTCCCGGGGTTAGCGGGAAGTCAACCGGGGAGCTGTTTTTT | CASSPGVSGKSTGELFF
TRBD1 | TRBJ2-3 | once | TRBV5-4 | TGTGCCAGCAGCGGATACAGGGGGCGATCAGATACGCAGTATTTT | CASSGYRGRSDTQYF